This T cell receptor beta chain was identified in a study of T cell repertoires in cytomegalovirus infection. This clonotype occurred a few times. Its antigen is as yet unknown. Using its own MiXCR run on the reads, TCRdb lists one record per CDR3 protein. The sample lists a few hundred thousand distinct CDR3 sequences, about 34% occurring once. Germline-derived CDR1 and CDR2 are SGHNT and YENEEA. The junction had 15 bases not matched to a gene; V was cut back by 5 bases and J by 6 bases. This CDR3 region has 18 residues. This chain uses TRBV11-3 with TRBJ2-1; 11 bases map to TRBD2. The clonotype comes from a human donor in good health (CMV status not recorded). Some clones in this sample may be carry-over from other donors' samples. The specimen was cultured PBMCs, collected from culture after CMV antigen stimulation. CDR3 sequence (DNA): TGTGCCAGCAGCCGAACGCTCTCCGGGACTAGCGGCGGCAATGAGCAGTTCTTC. Residues: CASSRTLSGTSGGNEQFF. Combining the CDR3 with reference TRBV11-3 and TRBJ2-1 gives the whole variable domain EAGVVQSPRYKIIEKKQPVAFWCNPISGHNTLYWYLQNLGQGPELLIRYENEEAVDDSQLPKDRFSAERLKGVDSTLKIQPAELGDSAVYLCASSRTLSGTSGGNEQFFGPGTRLTVL.